Listed below are T cell receptor beta chains from one sample, sequenced in a study of post-analysis software for immune sequencing data. TCRdb fed the PCR reads into MiXCR, producing one record per CDR3 protein. This table holds some 800,000 distinct CDR3 sequences, about half found once. Sequenced sample: blood. The receptors come from a girl between 5 and 17 years old with multiple sclerosis. CDR3s include the opening cysteine and the closing phenylalanine or tryptophan. D genes are given only for firm matches. The size field is filled for only some rows; it gives once, few, many or a size class.

clone size	V gene	D gene	J gene	CDR3 protein	CDR3 DNA
.	TRBV20-1	.	TRBJ2-3	CSARDGGRDTQYF	TGCAGTGCTAGAGATGGGGGCCGGGATACGCAGTATTTT
.	TRBV7-3	.	TRBJ2-1	CASSLITSEPYNEQFF	TGTGCCAGCAGCTTAATTACGTCGGAGCCCTACAATGAGCAGTTCTTC
few	TRBV7-2	.	TRBJ1-5	CASSPSDSQPQHF	TGTGCCAGCAGCCCGTCGGACTCTCAGCCCCAGCATTTT
.	TRBV24-1	.	TRBJ2-1	CATSGTAMNEQFF	TGTGCCACGTCCGGGACCGCAATGAATGAGCAGTTCTTC
.	TRBV28	TRBD1	TRBJ2-7	CASRDGEQGALYEQYF	TGTGCCAGCAGGGATGGGGAACAGGGGGCTCTCTACGAGCAGTACTTC
few	TRBV7-2	.	TRBJ2-4	CASSKEGDWGNIQYF	TGTGCCAGCAGCAAGGAGGGGGATTGGGGAAACATTCAGTACTTC
few	TRBV10-3	.	TRBJ1-2	CAISVDSQANYGYTF	TGTGCCATCAGTGTGGACAGCCAAGCTAACTATGGCTACACCTTC
.	TRBV27	.	TRBJ2-6	CASSLLAPGTGANVRTF	TGTGCCAGCAGTTTACTCGCCCCAGGGACCGGGGCCAACGTCCGGACTTTC
.	TRBV7-9	TRBD1	TRBJ2-7	CASTTTTGANYEQYF	TGTGCCAGCACGACCACAACAGGGGCCAACTACGAGCAGTACTTC
.	TRBV27	.	TRBJ2-1	CASSPFRAKYNEQFF	TGTGCCAGCAGTCCATTCAGGGCCAAGTACAATGAGCAGTTCTTC
.	TRBV7-9	.	TRBJ2-7	CASSPVVSGTYEQYF	TGTGCCAGCAGCCCCGTTGTGAGTGGTACCTACGAGCAGTACTTC
.	TRBV29-1	.	TRBJ2-3	CGAGEDTQYF	TGCGGCGCCGGGGAAGATACGCAGTATTTT
.	TRBV28	.	TRBJ2-4	CASSSRGPIAKNIQYF	TGTGCCAGCAGTTCCCGAGGGCCAATAGCCAAAAACATTCAGTACTTC
.	TRBV2	.	TRBJ1-2	CASSEGSFNYGYTF	TGTGCCAGCAGTGAAGGCAGTTTTAACTATGGCTACACCTTC
few	TRBV3-1	.	TRBJ1-5	CASSPQPPNQPQHF	TGTGCCAGCAGCCCCCAGCCGCCCAATCAGCCCCAGCATTTT
few	TRBV20-1	TRBD2	TRBJ2-1	CSADSGNGNNEQFF	TGCAGTGCCGATAGCGGGAACGGGAACAATGAGCAGTTCTTC
.	TRBV27	.	TRBJ1-4	CASSPQGINEKLFF	TGTGCCAGCAGTCCCCAGGGGATTAATGAAAAACTGTTTTTT
few	TRBV7-6	TRBD2	TRBJ2-7	CASSSSGSTYEQYF	TGTGCCAGCAGCTCTAGCGGGAGTACCTACGAGCAGTACTTC
few	TRBV29-1	TRBD2	TRBJ2-3	CSVEDSKAGAGTDTQYF	TGCAGCGTTGAAGATAGCAAAGCGGGAGCTGGCACAGATACGCAGTATTTT
.	TRBV15	.	TRBJ2-7	CATSRDEQGNPYEQYF	TGTGCCACCAGCAGAGATGAACAGGGAAACCCCTACGAGCAGTACTTC
.	TRBV7-3	TRBD2	TRBJ2-1	CASSYSGEFNEQFF	TGTGCCAGCAGCTACAGCGGGGAGTTCAATGAGCAGTTCTTC
few	TRBV4-3	.	TRBJ1-2	CASSQDRSLGGGYTF	TGCGCCAGCAGCCAAGATCGCAGTTTGGGAGGGGGCTACACCTTC
.	TRBV11-2	.	TRBJ2-1	CASSLSQRAQFF	TGTGCCAGCAGCTTATCCCAAAGAGCGCAGTTCTTC
.	TRBV12-3/TRBV12-4	TRBD1	TRBJ1-2	CATEGAVGGYTF	TGTGCCACTGAGGGGGCGGTCGGAGGCTACACCTTC
.	TRBV30	TRBD2	TRBJ2-7	CAWSVLAAYEQYF	TGTGCCTGGAGTGTACTAGCGGCCTACGAGCAGTACTTC
.	TRBV24-1	.	TRBJ2-1	CATSDPSGRRDEQFF	TGTGCCACCAGTGATCCGTCCGGCCGTAGGGACGAGCAGTTCTTC
.	TRBV20-1	.	TRBJ2-7	CSARRRDFSYNEQYF	TGCAGTGCTAGACGCCGGGACTTTTCCTACAATGAGCAGTACTTC
.	TRBV20-1	.	TRBJ2-7	CSAPLLARSYEQYF	TGCAGTGCCCCTCTGCTAGCGAGGTCCTACGAGCAGTACTTC
.	TRBV5-1	TRBD2	TRBJ2-1	CASSPGSPAGDNEQFF	TGCGCCAGCAGCCCTGGGAGCCCAGCGGGAGACAATGAGCAGTTCTTC
.	TRBV6-6	.	TRBJ1-5	CASSYDLGKGSNQPQHF	TGTGCCAGCAGTTACGATTTGGGAAAGGGGAGCAATCAGCCCCAGCATTTT
.	TRBV7-8	TRBD2	TRBJ2-1	CASSFGTSHNEQFF	TGTGCCAGCAGCTTCGGGACTAGCCACAATGAGCAGTTCTTC
.	TRBV4-1	.	TRBJ2-7	CASSQAGEPYEQYF	TGCGCCAGCAGCCAAGCGGGCGAACCCTACGAGCAGTACTTC
.	TRBV20-1	.	TRBJ2-5	CSARVDQETQYF	TGCAGTGCTAGAGTGGATCAAGAGACCCAGTACTTC
once	TRBV3-1	.	TRBJ2-1	CASSQDGGIVYNEQFF	TGTGCCAGCAGCCAAGATGGCGGGATAGTCTACAATGAGCAGTTCTTC
.	TRBV29-1	TRBD1	TRBJ2-7	CSVVWTGSYEQYF	TGCAGCGTCGTCTGGACAGGTTCCTACGAGCAGTACTTC
.	TRBV7-2	.	TRBJ2-7	CASSLAVDYEQYF	TGTGCCAGCAGCTTAGCGGTAGATTACGAGCAGTACTTC
once	TRBV27	TRBD2	TRBJ2-7	CASNPGLAFHEQYF	TGTGCCAGCAACCCGGGACTAGCCTTCCACGAGCAGTACTTC
.	TRBV5-1	TRBD2	TRBJ2-1	CASSSTSGYYNEQFF	TGCGCCAGCAGCTCGACTAGCGGCTACTACAATGAGCAGTTCTTC
.	TRBV9	.	TRBJ1-2	CASSSGTNYGYTF	TGTGCCAGCAGTTCCGGGACTAACTATGGCTACACCTTC
.	TRBV29-1	.	TRBJ2-1	CSTKSSDPQEQFF	TGCAGTACAAAATCCTCGGACCCGCAGGAGCAGTTCTTC
few	TRBV20-1	TRBD2	TRBJ2-1	CSARRPSGLNNEQFF	TGCAGTGCTAGAAGGCCTAGCGGGCTTAACAATGAGCAGTTCTTC
.	TRBV12-3/TRBV12-4	.	TRBJ2-7	CASSLRAPHSYEQYF	TGTGCCAGCAGTTTACGGGCCCCACACTCCTACGAGCAGTACTTC
.	TRBV10-2	.	TRBJ2-1	CASMGSHEQFF	TGCGCCAGCATGGGCTCCCACGAGCAGTTCTTC
.	TRBV20-1	.	TRBJ2-7	CRAREGAYEQYF	TGCAGGGCTAGAGAGGGTGCATACGAGCAGTACTTC
.	TRBV7-9	.	TRBJ2-1	CAVAQGGGRSFF	TGTGCCGTAGCTCAAGGGGGAGGACGGTCGTTCTTC
.	TRBV5-1	.	TRBJ2-7	CASSEVVSSYEQYF	TGCGCCAGCAGCGAGGTCGTCTCCTCCTACGAGCAGTACTTC
.	TRBV10-3	.	TRBJ2-1	CAISGGVAGTYNEQFF	TGTGCCATCAGTGGTGGGGTGGCGGGAACCTACAATGAGCAGTTCTTC
.	TRBV7-7	TRBD1	TRBJ2-2	CASSSGTGGTGELFF	TGTGCTAGCAGCTCCGGGACAGGGGGCACCGGGGAGCTGTTTTTT
.	TRBV6-6	.	TRBJ2-1	CASSYAVSAYNEQFF	TGTGCCAGCAGTTACGCAGTATCGGCCTACAATGAGCAGTTCTTC
.	TRBV4-3	TRBD2	TRBJ2-3	CASSQETSGRAFTDTQYF	TGCGCCAGCAGCCAAGAGACTAGCGGGAGGGCCTTCACAGATACGCAGTATTTT
.	TRBV28	TRBD1	TRBJ2-5	CASSPTDRVEETQYF	TGTGCCAGCAGTCCCACGGACAGGGTGGAAGAGACCCAGTACTTC
.	TRBV7-9	TRBD2	TRBJ2-1	CASPSGFSYNEQFF	TGTGCCAGCCCTAGCGGGTTTTCCTACAATGAGCAGTTCTTC
.	TRBV15	.	TRBJ2-7	CATSRGGTLNSYEQYF	TGTGCCACCAGCAGGGGTGGGACACTGAACTCCTACGAGCAGTACTTC
few	TRBV10-3	.	TRBJ2-5	CAISDAGTNQETQYF	TGTGCCATCAGTGATGCCGGAACGAACCAAGAGACCCAGTACTTC
.	TRBV20-1	.	TRBJ1-2	CSASPLSGYTF	TGCAGTGCTAGCCCACTGAGTGGCTACACCTTC
.	TRBV7-9	TRBD2	TRBJ2-7	CASSRGLENEQYF	TGTGCCAGCAGCCGGGGACTAGAGAACGAGCAGTACTTC
.	TRBV2	TRBD2	TRBJ2-1	CASAGLAGEVYNEQFF	TGTGCCAGCGCGGGACTAGCGGGAGAGGTTTACAATGAGCAGTTCTTC
.	TRBV6-1	TRBD2	TRBJ2-1	CASRASGRAYNEQFF	TGTGCCAGCAGGGCTAGCGGGAGGGCCTACAATGAGCAGTTCTTC
many	TRBV20-1	.	TRBJ2-1	CSARVKVTIDNEQFF	TGCAGTGCTAGAGTTAAGGTGACTATCGACAATGAGCAGTTCTTC
.	TRBV10-3	TRBD2	TRBJ2-1	CAISELGPSGNEQFF	TGTGCCATCAGTGAATTGGGTCCTAGCGGGAATGAGCAGTTCTTC